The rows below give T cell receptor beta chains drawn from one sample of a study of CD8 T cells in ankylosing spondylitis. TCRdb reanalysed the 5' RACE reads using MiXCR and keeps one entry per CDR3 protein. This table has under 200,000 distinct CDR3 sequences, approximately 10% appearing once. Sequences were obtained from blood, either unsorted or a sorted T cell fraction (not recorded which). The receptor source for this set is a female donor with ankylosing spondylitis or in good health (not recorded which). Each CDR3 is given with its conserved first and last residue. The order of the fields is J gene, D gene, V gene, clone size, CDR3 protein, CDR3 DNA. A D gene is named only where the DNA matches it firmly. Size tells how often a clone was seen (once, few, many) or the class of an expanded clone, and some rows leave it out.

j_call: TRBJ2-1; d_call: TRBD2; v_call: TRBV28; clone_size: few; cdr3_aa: CASSTSGTYIEQFF; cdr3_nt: TGTGCCAGCAGCACTAGCGGAACTTACATTGAGCAGTTCTTC
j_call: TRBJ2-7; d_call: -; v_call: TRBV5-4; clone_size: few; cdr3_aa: CASSPIGSGEQYF; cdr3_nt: TGTGCCAGCAGCCCTATAGGGTCGGGGGAGCAGTACTTC
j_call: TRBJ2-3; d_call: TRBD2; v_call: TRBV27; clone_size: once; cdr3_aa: CATTAGTSGTDTQYF; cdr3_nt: TGTGCCACCACGGCCGGGACTAGCGGTACAGATACGCAGTATTTT
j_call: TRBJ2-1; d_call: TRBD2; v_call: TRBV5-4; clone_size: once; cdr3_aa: CASSLAGEGSQFF; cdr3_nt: TGTGCCAGCAGCTTGGCCGGGGAGGGCTCGCAGTTCTTC
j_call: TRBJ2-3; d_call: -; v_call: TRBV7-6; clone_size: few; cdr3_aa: CASSLTYLSSTDTQYF; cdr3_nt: TGTGCCAGCAGCTTGACTTACTTGTCTAGCACAGATACGCAGTATTTT
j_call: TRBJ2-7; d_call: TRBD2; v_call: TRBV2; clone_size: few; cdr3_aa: CASSLAGWSYEQYF; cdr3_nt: TGTGCCAGCAGCTTAGCGGGATGGTCCTACGAGCAGTACTTC
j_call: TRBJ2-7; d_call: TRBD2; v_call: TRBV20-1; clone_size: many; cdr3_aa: CSAGTIYEQYF; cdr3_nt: TGCAGTGCGGGGACTATCTACGAGCAGTACTTC
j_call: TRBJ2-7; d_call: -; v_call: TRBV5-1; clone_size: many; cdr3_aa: CASSLAGRVTTEQYF; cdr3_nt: TGCGCCAGCAGCTTGGCCGGTCGGGTAACTACCGAGCAGTACTTC
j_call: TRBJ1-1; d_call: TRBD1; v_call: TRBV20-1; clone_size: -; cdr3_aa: CSARGRQGPLMNTEAFF; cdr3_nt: TGCAGTGCTAGGGGTAGACAGGGGCCACTAATGAACACTGAAGCTTTCTTT
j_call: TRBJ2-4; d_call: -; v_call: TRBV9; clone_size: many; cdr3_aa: CASSAGHTVGNIQYF; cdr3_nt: TGTGCCAGCAGCGCGGGACATACGGTAGGGAACATTCAGTACTTC
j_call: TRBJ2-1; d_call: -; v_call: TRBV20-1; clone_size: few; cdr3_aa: CSASLLSSYNEQFF; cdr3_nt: TGCAGTGCTAGCCTCCTGAGCTCCTACAATGAGCAGTTCTTC
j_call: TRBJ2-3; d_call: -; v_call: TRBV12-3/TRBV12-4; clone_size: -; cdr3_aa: CASSPTRGGTDTQYF; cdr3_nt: TGTGCCAGCAGCCCGACGAGGGGAGGTACAGATACGCAGTATTTT
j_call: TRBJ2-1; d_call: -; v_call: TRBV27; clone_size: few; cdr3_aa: CASRLVSSYNEQFF; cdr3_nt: TGTGCCAGCCGGTTGGTTAGCTCCTACAATGAGCAGTTCTTC
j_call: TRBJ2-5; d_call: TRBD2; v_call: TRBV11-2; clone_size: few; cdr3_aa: CASSLGWRGVQETQYF; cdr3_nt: TGTGCCAGCAGCTTAGGGTGGCGGGGGGTCCAAGAGACCCAGTACTTC
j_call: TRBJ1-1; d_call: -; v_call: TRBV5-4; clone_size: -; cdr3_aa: CASSHSDSTEAFF; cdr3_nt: TGTGCCAGCAGCCACAGCGATAGCACTGAAGCTTTCTTT
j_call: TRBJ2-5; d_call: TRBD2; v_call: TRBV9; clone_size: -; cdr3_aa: CASSRAGVGQETQYF; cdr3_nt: TGTGCCAGCAGTCGAGCGGGAGTGGGGCAAGAGACCCAGTACTTC
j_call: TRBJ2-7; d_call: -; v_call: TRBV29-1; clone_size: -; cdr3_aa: CSGLLAGGSYEQYF; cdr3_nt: TGCAGCGGGCTACTAGCCGGAGGCTCCTACGAGCAGTACTTC
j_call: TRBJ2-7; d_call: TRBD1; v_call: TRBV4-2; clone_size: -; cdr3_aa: CASSRTGVEQYF; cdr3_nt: TGTGCCAGCAGCCGGACAGGGGTCGAGCAGTACTTC
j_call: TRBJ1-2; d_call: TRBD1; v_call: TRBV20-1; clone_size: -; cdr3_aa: CRARDSWTGVEDGYTF; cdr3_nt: TGCAGGGCTAGAGACTCCTGGACAGGGGTGGAGGATGGCTACACCTTC
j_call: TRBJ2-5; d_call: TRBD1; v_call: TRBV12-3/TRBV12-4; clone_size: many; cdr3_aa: CASSFGTGDVETQYF; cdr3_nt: TGTGCCAGCAGTTTTGGGACAGGGGATGTAGAGACCCAGTACTTC
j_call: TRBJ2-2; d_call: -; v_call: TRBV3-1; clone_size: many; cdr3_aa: CASSDADITGELFF; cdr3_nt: TGTGCCAGCAGCGACGCCGACATCACCGGAGAGCTGTTTTTT
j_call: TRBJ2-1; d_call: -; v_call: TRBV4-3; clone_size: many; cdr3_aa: CASSQGASAGPESAYNEQFF; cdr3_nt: TGCGCCAGCAGCCAAGGCGCTTCTGCGGGGCCCGAAAGCGCCTACAATGAGCAGTTCTTC
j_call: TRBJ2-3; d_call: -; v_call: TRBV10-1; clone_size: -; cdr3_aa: CASGGDTDDTDTQYF; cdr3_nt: TGCGCCAGTGGGGGGGACACAGACGACACAGATACGCAGTATTTT